This T cell receptor beta chain was documented in a study of CD8 T cells in ankylosing spondylitis. This clonotype was observed at least ten times. TCRdb recomputed calls from the 5' RACE reads with MiXCR, one row per CDR3 protein. The table has roughly 240,000 distinct CDR3 sequences, roughly 8% seen once; the top ten hold 4% to 5%. This receptor was obtained from a female donor with ankylosing spondylitis or in good health (not recorded which). Sequences were obtained from blood, either unsorted or a sorted T cell fraction (not recorded which).

The CDR3 DNA is TGTGCCAGCAGCTGGGGGACAGGGGTCCCCTACGAGCAGTACTTC. Translating gives CASSWGTGVPYEQYF. The genes are TRBV5-5 and TRBJ2-7; 10 nucleotides match TRBD1. There are 15 residues in the CDR3. Germline V gene sequence: CDR1 SGHKS, CDR2 YYEKEE (reference sequence). With 3 bases clipped from V and 2 bases from J, the junction kept 5 bases outside the gene matches.